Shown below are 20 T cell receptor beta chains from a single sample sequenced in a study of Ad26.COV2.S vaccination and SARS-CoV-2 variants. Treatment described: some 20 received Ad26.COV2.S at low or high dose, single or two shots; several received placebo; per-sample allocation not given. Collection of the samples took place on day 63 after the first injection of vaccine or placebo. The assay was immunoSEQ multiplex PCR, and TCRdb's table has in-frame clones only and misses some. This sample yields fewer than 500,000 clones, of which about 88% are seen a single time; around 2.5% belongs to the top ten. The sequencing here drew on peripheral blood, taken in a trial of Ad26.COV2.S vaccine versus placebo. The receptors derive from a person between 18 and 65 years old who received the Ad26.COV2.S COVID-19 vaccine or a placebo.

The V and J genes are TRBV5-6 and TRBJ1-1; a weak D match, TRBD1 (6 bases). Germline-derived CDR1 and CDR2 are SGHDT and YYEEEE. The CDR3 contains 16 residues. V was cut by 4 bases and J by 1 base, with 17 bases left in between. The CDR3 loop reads CASSVEGHLRNTEAFF. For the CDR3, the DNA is TGTGCCAGCAGCGTGGAGGGACACCTGAGGAACACTGAAGCTTTCTTT.

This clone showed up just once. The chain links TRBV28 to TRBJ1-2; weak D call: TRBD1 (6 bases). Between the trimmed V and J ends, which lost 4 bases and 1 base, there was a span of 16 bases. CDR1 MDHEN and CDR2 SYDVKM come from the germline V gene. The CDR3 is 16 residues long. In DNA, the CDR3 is TGTGCCAGCAGTTGGGGGGACATTTTCCTTAACTATGGCTACACCTTC. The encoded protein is CASSWGDIFLNYGYTF.

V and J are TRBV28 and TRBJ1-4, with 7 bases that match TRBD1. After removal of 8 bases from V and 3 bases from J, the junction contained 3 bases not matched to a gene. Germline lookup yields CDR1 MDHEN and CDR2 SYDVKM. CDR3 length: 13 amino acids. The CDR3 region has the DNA TGTGCCAGCTTGGGACAGCCTAATGAAAAACTGTTTTTT. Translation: CASLGQPNEKLFF.

The CDR3 sequence is CASSERDRDYGYTF. The CDR3, as DNA: TGTGCCAGCAGTGAGCGGGACAGGGACTATGGCTACACCTTC. The genes are TRBV6-1 and TRBJ1-2; TRBD1 agrees at 9 bases. The germline gives CDR1 MNHNS, CDR2 SASEGT. The CDR3 extends over 14 amino acids. With 3 bases clipped from V and 3 bases from J, the junction kept 2 bases outside the gene matches.

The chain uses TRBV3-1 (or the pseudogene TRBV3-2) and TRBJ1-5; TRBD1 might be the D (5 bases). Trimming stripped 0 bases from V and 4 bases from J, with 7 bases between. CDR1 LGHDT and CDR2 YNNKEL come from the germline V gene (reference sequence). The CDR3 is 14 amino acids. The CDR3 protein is CASSQERGNQPQHF. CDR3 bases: TGTGCCAGCAGCCAAGAGAGGGGAAATCAGCCCCAGCATTTT.

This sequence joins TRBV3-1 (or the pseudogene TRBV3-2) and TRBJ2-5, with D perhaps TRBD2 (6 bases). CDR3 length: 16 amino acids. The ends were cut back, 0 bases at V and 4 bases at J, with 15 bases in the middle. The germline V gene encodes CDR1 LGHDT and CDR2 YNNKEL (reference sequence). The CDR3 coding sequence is TGTGCCAGCAGCCAAGAAGTGTGGGGGGAAATAGAGACCCAGTACTTC. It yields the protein CASSQEVWGEIETQYF.

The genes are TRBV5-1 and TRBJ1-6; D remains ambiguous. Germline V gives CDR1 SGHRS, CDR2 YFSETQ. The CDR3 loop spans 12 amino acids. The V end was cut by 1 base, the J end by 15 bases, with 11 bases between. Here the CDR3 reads CASSLLGSHLHF. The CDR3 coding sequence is TGCGCCAGCAGCTTGCTCGGCAGCCACCTCCACTTT.

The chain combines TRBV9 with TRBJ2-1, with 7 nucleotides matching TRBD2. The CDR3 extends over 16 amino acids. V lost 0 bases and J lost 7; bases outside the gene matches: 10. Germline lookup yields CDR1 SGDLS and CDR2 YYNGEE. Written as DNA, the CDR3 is TGTGCCAGCAGCGTAGTCAGCGGGGAGGGTTGGAATGAGCAGTTCTTC. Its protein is CASSVVSGEGWNEQFF. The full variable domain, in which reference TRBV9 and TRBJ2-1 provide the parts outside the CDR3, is DSGVTQTPKHLITATGQRVTLRCSPRSGDLSVYWYQQSLDQGLQFLIQYYNGEERAKGNILERFSAQQFPDLHSELNLSSLELGDSALYFCASSVVSGEGWNEQFFGPGTRLTVL.

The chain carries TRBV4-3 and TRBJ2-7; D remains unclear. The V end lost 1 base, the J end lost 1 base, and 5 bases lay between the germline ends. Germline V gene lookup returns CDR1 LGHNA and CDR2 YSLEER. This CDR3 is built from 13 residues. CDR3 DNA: TGCGCCAGCAGCCAAGTCGGGTCCTACGAGCAGTACTTC. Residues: CASSQVGSYEQYF.

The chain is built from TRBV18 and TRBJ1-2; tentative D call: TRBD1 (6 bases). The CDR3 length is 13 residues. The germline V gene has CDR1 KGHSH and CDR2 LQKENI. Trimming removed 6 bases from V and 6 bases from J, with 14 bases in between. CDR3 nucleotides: TGTGCCAGCTCCGGGGGGGGCGCAGATGGCTACACCTTC. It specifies CASSGGGADGYTF.

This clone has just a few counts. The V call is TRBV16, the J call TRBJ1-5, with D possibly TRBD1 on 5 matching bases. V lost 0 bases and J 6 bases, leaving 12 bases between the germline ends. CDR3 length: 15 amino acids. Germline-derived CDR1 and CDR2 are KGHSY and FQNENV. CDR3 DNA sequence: TGTGCCAGCAGCCAATCATTCCAGGGCCGTCAGCCCCAGCATTTT. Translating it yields CASSQSFQGRQPQHF.

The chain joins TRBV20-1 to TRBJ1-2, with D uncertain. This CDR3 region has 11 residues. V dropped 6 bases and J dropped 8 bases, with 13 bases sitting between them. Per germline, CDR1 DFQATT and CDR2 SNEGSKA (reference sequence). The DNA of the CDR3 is TGCAGTGCAGGAACGTATAACGGCTACACCTTC. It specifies CSAGTYNGYTF.

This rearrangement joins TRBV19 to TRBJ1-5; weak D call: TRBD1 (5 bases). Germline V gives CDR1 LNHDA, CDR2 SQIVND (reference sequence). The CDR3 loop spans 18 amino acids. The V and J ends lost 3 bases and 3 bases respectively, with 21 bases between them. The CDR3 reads CASSIYFIVRGNNQPQHF. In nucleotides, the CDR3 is TGTGCCAGTAGTATTTATTTTATTGTTAGGGGAAACAATCAGCCCCAGCATTTT.

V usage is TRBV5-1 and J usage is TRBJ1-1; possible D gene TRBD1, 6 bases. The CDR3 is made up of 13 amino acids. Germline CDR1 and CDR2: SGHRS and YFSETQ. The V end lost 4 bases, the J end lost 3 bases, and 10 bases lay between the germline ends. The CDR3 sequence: CASSITGYTEAFF. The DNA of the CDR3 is TGCGCCAGCAGCATTACAGGGTACACTGAAGCTTTCTTT.

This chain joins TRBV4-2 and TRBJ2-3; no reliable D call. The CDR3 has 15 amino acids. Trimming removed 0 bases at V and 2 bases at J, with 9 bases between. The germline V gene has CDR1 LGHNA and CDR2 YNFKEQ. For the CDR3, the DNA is TGTGCCAGCAGCCAAGACTTTACCTCCACAGATACGCAGTATTTT. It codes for CASSQDFTSTDTQYF.

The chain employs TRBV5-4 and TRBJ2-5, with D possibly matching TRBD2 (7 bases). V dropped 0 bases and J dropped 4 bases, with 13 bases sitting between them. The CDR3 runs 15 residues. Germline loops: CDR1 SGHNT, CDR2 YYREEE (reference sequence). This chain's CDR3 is CASSLGGGGRETQYF. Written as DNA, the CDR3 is TGTGCCAGCAGCTTGGGGGGCGGGGGCCGAGAGACCCAGTACTTC.

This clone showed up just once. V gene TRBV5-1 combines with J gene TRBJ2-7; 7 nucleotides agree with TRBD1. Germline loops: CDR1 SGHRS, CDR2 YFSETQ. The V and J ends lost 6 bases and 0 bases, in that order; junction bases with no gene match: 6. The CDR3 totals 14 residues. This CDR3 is CASKVRDSSYEQYF. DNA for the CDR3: TGCGCCAGCAAAGTCCGGGACAGCTCCTACGAGCAGTACTTC. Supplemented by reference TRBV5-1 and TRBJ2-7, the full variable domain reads KAGVTQTPRYLIKTRGQQVTLSCSPISGHRSVSWYQQTPGQGLQFLFEYFSETQRNKGNFPGRFSGRQFSNSRSEMNVSTLELGDSALYLCASKVRDSSYEQYFGPGTRLTVT.

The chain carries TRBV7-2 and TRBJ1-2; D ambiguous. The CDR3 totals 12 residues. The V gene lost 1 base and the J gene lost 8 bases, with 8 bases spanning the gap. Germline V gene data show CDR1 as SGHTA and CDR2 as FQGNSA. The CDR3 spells CASSLDTWGYTF. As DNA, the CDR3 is TGTGCCAGCAGCTTAGATACGTGGGGCTACACCTTC.

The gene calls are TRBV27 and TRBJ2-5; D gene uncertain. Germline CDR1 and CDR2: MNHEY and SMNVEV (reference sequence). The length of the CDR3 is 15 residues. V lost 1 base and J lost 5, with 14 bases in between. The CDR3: CASSLWAATRETQYF. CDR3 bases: TGTGCCAGCAGTTTATGGGCAGCCACGCGGGAGACCCAGTACTTC.

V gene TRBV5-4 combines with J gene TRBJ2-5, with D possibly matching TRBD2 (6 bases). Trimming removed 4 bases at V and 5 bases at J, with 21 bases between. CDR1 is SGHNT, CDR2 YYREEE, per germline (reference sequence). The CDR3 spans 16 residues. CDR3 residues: CASSRPGIAGTETQYF. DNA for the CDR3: TGTGCCAGCAGCCGCCCCGGGATTGCGGGGACGGAGACCCAGTACTTC.